This note documents a single T cell receptor (beta chain) sequence. Its cognate antigen is unknown. Germline CDR1 and CDR2: LNHDA and SQIVND (reference sequence). The CDR3 runs 15 residues. Between the trimmed V and J ends, which lost 3 bases and 5 bases, there was a span of 14 bases. This specimen belongs to a study of early T cells in non-severe SARS-CoV-2 infection. Study overall: With bulk RNA from unsorted whole blood as input, sequencing yielded unpaired chains.

General observations from the study: Sequences matched to VDJdb favored anti-spike CD8 responses, while private and CD4 specificities were missed.

The protocol attached unique molecular identifiers to individual cDNA molecules. TCRdb fed the 5' RACE reads into MiXCR, producing one record per CDR3 protein. The table includes about 30,000 distinct CDR3 sequences, approximately 5.2% detected once. The rearrangement links TRBV19 to TRBJ1-5; TRBD1 is a possible D gene (6 bases). The TCR comes from an adult who was a healthcare worker with PCR-confirmed SARS-CoV-2 infection or an uninfected control (not recorded which). Source material: whole blood. The CDR3 DNA sequence: TGTGCCAGTAGTATTCCCGGGACAAGGGATCAGCCCCAGCATTTT. Residues: CASSIPGTRDQPQHF.